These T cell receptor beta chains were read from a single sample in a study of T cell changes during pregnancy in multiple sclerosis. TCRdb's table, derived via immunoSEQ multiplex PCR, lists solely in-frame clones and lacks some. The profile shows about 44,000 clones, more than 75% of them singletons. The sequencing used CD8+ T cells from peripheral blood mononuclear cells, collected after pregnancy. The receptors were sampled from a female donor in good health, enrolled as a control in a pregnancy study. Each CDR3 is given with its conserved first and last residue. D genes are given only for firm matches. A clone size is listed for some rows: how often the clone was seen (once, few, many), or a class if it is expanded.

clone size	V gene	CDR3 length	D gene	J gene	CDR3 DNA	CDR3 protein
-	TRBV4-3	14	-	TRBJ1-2	TGCGCCAGCAGCCAAGACGACGGCGGGTTGGTAGATACCTTC	CASSQDDGGLVDTF
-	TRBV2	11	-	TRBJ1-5	TGTGCCAGCGGTGGCGTTCTGCCCCAGCATTTT	CASGGVLPQHF
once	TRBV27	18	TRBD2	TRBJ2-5	TGTGCCAGCAGTTTATTGGGGCGGGGGGCCCTAGATCAAGAGACCCAGTACTTC	CASSLLGRGALDQETQYF
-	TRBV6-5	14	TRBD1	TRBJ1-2	TGTGCCAGCAGTCAGAGACAGGGGGACTATGGCTACACCTTC	CASSQRQGDYGYTF
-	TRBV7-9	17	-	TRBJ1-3	TGTGCCAGCAGCTTAGGGAGGGGGGGGCGCTCTGGAAACACCATATATTTT	CASSLGRGGRSGNTIYF
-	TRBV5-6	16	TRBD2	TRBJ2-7	TGTGCCAGCAGCTTTAGCCTCGGGACTAGTATCCACGAGCAGTACTTC	CASSFSLGTSIHEQYF
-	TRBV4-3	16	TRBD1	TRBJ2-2	TGCGCCAGCAGCCGGACCGGGACAGAGAACACCGGGGAGCTGTTTTTT	CASSRTGTENTGELFF
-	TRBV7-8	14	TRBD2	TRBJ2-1	TGTGCCAGCAGCGTACTAGCGGGCGGCGGTGAGCAGTTCTTC	CASSVLAGGGEQFF
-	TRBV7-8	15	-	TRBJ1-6	TGTGCCAGCACGCCTTCTAGCTCCTATAATTCACCCCTCCACTTT	CASTPSSSYNSPLHF
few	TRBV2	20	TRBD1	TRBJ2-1	TGTGCCAGCAGTGATGCAACGGGACAGGGAAAGGATTGGGGATACAATGAGCAGTTCTTC	CASSDATGQGKDWGYNEQFF
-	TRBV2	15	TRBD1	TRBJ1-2	TGTGCCAGCAAGAGGGACAGGGGCGTTGGCTATGGCTACACCTTC	CASKRDRGVGYGYTF
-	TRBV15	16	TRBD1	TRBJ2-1	TGTGCCACCAGCAGACCGACAGGGGGCTTCTACAATGAGCAGTTCTTC	CATSRPTGGFYNEQFF
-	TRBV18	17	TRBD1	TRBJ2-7	TGTGCCAGCTCACCACTACTAGAATCGACAGGGGGCTACGAGCAGTACTTC	CASSPLLESTGGYEQYF
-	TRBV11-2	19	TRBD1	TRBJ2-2	TGTGCCAGCAGCCCCCCCGGGACAGGGAGGGGGAGAGGGACCGGGGAGCTGTTTTTT	CASSPPGTGRGRGTGELFF
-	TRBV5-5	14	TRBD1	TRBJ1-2	TGTGCCAGCACCCCTTGGGACAGTCACTATGGCTACACCTTC	CASTPWDSHYGYTF
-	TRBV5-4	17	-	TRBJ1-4	TGTGCCAGCAGCAGCGACGACAACAGGAGGGATAATGAAAAACTGTTTTTT	CASSSDDNRRDNEKLFF
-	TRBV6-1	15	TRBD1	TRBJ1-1	TGTGCCAGCACCCTAAGCACAGGGGGGTACACTGAAGCTTTCTTT	CASTLSTGGYTEAFF
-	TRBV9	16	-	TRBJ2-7	TGTGCCAGCAGCCCCAGAACAGGGATTATGTCCCACGAGCAGTACTTC	CASSPRTGIMSHEQYF
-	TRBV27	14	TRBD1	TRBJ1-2	TGTGCCAGCAAATGGACAGGGGGCCAATATGGCTACACCTTC	CASKWTGGQYGYTF
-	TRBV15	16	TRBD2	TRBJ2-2	TGTGCCACCGACCCGGGACTAGCGGGGTTGACCGGGGAGCTGTTTTTT	CATDPGLAGLTGELFF
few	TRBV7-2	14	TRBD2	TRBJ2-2	TGTGCCAGCAGCTGGACTAGCGGGGGTCGGGAGCTGTTTTTT	CASSWTSGGRELFF
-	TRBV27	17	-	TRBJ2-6	TGTGCCAGCAGATTTATATCGGCGGGCGGAGGGGCCAACGTCCTGACTTTC	CASRFISAGGGANVLTF
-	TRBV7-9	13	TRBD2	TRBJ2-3	TGTGCCAGCACCCCGGCGGGGGCAGATACGCAGTATTTT	CASTPAGADTQYF
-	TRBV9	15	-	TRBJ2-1	TGTGCCAGCAGCGGAGCCCCAGACAGGTTCAATGAGCAGTTCTTC	CASSGAPDRFNEQFF
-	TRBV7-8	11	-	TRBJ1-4	TGTGCCAGCAGCCGCGATGAAAAACTGTTTTTT	CASSRDEKLFF
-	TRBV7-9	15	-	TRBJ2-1	TGTGCCAGCAGCCCACCCCAGGGCCCTAGAGGCGAGCAGTTCTTC	CASSPPQGPRGEQFF
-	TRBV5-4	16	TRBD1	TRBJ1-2	TGTGCCAGCAGTCCCGGATTTGAGTCAGGGGGCGATGGCTACACCTTC	CASSPGFESGGDGYTF
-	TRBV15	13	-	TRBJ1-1	TGTGCCACCAGCAGAGATCGTAGCACTGAAGCTTTCTTT	CATSRDRSTEAFF
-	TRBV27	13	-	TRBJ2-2	TGTGCCAGCAGTTTACAAGGGGGCGGGGAGCTGTTTTTT	CASSLQGGGELFF
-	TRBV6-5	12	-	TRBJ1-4	TGTGCCAGCAGTTCTCTCTCTAGAAACCAAAACTTT	CASSSLSRNQNF
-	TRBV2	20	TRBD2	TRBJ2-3	TGTGCCAGCGGGGTTGGTAGCGGGGGGTGGCCCGCACCTAGCACAGATACGCAGTATTTT	CASGVGSGGWPAPSTDTQYF
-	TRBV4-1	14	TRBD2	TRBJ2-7	TGCGCCAGCAGCCAGATGGGGAGGGAGTACGAGCAGTACTTC	CASSQMGREYEQYF
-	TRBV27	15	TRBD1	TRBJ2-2	TGTGCCAGCAGCCCTGGGACAGCAAACACCGGGGAGCTGTTTTTT	CASSPGTANTGELFF
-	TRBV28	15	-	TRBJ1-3	TGTGCCTCCTGGGGGGTCCTGAGCTCTGGAAACACCATATATTTT	CASWGVLSSGNTIYF
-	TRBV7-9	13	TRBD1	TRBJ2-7	TGTGCCAGCAACGACAGGGGGCTAACCGAGCAGTACTTC	CASNDRGLTEQYF
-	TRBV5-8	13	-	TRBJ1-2	TGTGCCAGCAGCTTCCCGGGGGGCTATGGCTACACCTTC	CASSFPGGYGYTF
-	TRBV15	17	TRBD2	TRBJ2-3	TGTGCCACCAGCAGAGATTACCCGCGGGGGGGCACAGATACGCAGTATTTT	CATSRDYPRGGTDTQYF
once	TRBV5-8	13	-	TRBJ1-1	TGTGCCAGCAGCTTGGTTCCTAACACTGAAGCTTTCTTT	CASSLVPNTEAFF
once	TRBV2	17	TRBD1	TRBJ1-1	TGTGCCAGCAGCGTAAGACAGGGGCCGGGTTTGAACACTGAAGCTTTCTTT	CASSVRQGPGLNTEAFF
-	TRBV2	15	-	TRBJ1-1	TGTGCCAGCAGTGGAAAGCTTCATTGGAACACTGAAGCTTTCTTT	CASSGKLHWNTEAFF
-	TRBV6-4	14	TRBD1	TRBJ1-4	TGTGCCAGCAGCCTCGGGACAGGGAATGAAAAACTGTTTTTT	CASSLGTGNEKLFF